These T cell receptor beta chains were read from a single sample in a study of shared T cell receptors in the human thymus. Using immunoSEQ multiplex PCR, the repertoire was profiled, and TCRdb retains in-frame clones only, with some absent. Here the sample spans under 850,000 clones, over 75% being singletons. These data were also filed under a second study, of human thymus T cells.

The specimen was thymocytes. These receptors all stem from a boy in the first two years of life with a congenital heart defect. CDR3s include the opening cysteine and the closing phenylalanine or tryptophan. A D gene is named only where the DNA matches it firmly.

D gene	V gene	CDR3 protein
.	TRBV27	CASSWGGGTEAFF
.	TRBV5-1	CASGGAGDTEAFF
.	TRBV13	CASKGVTEAFF
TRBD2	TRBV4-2	CASSSGTNNEQFF
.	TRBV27	CASSSGSPQGAHNEQFF
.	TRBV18	CASSLKEANYKSGELFF
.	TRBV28	CASSLCPALQINYGYTF
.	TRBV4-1	CASSQDPGRGPHYGYTF
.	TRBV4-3	CASSQDGSRRVADTQYF
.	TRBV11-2	CASQAGSNTGELFF
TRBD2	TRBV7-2	CASSLGLAAPDTQYF
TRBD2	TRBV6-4	CASRAGTSGNNEQFF
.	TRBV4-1	CASSQEDPPRTGELFF
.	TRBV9	CASSSGGPHNEQFF
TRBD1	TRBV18	CASSPPGQGHNEQFF
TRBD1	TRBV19	CASRKQTGAANQPQHF
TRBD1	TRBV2	CASRETGITEAFF
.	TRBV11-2	CASSLVEGGMGTDTQYF
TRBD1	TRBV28	CASSRRQGPVGWTGEQYF
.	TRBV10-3	CAISLVKGDEKLFF
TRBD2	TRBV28	CASSSWRGTSGSNEQFF
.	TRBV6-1	CASRRAQGSNQPQHF
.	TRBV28	CASSPGIEAFF
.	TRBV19	CARTAGVVPWNEQFF
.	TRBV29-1	CSVEEGRGGEQYF
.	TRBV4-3	CASSQEGEVAFF
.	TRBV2	CASSYPPIGGDTEAFF
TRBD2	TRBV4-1	CASSHVGLGTYEQYF
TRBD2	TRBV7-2	CASSLLLLAGGPRISEQYF
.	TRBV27	CASSLNTNSHEQYF
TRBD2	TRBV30	CAPSLGFLAGVHEQFF
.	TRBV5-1	CASSQGWRMNTEAFF